This T cell receptor (beta chain) emerged from a study of OX40 agonist ivuxolimab in advanced cancers. Deletions cut 3 bases from V and 8 bases from J, with 11 bases between. The CDR3 is 14 amino acids. From germline, CDR1 is KGHSH and CDR2 LQKENI. With baseline, cycle 4 day 1, and cycle 7 day 1 as timepoints, blood was sampled. Measured with immunoSEQ multiplex PCR; TCRdb has only the in-frame clones, and not every one. The data show fewer than 80,000 clones, roughly four fifths seen once. Sequenced material: CD4+ or CD8+ T cells sorted from blood, taken in a trial of the OX40 agonist ivuxolimab. This chain links TRBV18 with TRBJ1-6; D is undetermined. The sequence derives from an adult with an advanced solid tumor such as melanoma, head and neck, liver or kidney cancer. The CDR3 protein is CASSPGRDYSPLHF. CDR3 bases: TGTGCCAGCTCACCGGGCAGAGACTATTCACCCCTCCACTTT. Looking up the rest from reference TRBV18 and TRBJ1-6 gives the full variable domain: NAGVMQNPRHLVRRRGQEARLRCSPMKGHSHVYWYRQLPEEGLKFMVYLQKENIIDESGMPKERFSAEFPKEGPSILRIQQVVRGDSAAYFCASSPGRDYSPLHFGNGTRLTVT.